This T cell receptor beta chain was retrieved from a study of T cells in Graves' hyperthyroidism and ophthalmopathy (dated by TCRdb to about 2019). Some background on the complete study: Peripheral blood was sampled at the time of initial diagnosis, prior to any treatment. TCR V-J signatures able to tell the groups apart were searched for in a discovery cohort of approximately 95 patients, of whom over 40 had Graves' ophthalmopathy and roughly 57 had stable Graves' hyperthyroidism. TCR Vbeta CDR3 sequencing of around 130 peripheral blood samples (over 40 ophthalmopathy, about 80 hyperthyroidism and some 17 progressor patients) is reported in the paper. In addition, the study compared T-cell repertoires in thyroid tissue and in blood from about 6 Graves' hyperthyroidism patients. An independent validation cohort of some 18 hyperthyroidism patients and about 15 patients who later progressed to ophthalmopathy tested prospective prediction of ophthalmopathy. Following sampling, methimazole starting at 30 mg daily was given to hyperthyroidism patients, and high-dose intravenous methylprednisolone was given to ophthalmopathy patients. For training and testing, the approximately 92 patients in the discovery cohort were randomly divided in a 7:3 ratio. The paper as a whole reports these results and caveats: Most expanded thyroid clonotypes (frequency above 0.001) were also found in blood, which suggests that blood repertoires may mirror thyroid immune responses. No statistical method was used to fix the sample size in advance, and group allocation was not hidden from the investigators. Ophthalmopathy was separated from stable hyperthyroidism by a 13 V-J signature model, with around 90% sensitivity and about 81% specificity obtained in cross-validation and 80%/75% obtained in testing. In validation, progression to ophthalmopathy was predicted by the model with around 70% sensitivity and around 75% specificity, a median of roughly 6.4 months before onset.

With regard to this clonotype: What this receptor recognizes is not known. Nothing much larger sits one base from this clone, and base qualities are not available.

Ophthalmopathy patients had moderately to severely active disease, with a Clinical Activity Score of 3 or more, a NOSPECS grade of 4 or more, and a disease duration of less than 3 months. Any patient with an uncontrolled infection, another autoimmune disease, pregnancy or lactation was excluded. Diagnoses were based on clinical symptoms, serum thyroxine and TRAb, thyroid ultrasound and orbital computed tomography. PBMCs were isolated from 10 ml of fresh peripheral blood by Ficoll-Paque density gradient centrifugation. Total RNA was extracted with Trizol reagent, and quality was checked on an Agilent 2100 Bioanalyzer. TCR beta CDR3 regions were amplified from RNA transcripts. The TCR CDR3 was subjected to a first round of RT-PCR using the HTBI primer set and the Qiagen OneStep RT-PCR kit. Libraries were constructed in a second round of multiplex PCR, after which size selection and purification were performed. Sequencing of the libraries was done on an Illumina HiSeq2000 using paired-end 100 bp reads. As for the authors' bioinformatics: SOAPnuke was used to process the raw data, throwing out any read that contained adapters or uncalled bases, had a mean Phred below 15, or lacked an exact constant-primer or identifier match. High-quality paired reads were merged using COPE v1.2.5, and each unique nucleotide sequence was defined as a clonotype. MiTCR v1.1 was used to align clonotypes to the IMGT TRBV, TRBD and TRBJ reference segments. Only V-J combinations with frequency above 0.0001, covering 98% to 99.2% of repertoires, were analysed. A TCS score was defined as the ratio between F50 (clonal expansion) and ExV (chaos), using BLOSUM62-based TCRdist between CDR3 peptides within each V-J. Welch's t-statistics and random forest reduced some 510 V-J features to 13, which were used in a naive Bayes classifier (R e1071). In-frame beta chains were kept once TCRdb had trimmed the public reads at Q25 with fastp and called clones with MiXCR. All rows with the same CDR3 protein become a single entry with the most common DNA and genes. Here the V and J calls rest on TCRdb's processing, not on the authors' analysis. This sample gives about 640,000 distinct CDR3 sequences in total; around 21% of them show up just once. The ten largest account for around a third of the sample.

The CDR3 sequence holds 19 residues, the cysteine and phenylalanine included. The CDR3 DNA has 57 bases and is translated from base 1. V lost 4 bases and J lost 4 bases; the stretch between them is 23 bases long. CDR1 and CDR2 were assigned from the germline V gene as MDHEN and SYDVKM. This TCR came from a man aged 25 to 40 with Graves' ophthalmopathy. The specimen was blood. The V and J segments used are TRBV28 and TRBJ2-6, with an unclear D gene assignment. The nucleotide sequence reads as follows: TGTGCCAGCAGTTCAGCCGGTATTTCGTCGAAGGGAGGGGCCAACGTCCTGACTTTC. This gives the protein CASSSAGISSKGGANVLTF.